What follows is one T cell receptor beta chain and its context. These data come from a study of control samples from healthy donors and cancer patients. Germline CDR1 is MDHEN and CDR2 is SYDVKM. The CDR3 consists of 16 residues. Trimming removed 6 bases from V and 3 bases from J; junction bases left unmatched: 12. Assay: immunoSEQ multiplex PCR; the TCRdb copy retains only in-frame clones and omits some. The sample records under 85,000 clones, around 94% being singletons. The V call is TRBV28, the J call TRBJ2-7; the match to TRBD1 covers 9 bases. This TCR derives from a woman aged 40 to 50 in good health. The sample taken for sequencing was blood. The CDR3 loop is CASRGASGTGYYEQYF. The CDR3 DNA reads as TGTGCCAGCAGAGGTGCCTCCGGGACAGGGTACTACGAGCAGTACTTC. Full variable domain (outside the CDR3, taken from reference TRBV28 and TRBJ2-7): DVKVTQSSRYLVKRTGEKVFLECVQDMDHENMFWYRQDPGLGLRLIYFSYDVKMKEKGDIPEGYSVSREKKERFSLILESASTNQTSMYLCASRGASGTGYYEQYFGPGTRLTVT.